These 29 T cell receptor beta chains were sequenced from one sample in a study of blood T cell repertoires in COVID-19 (dated by TCRdb to the early 2020s). Libraries were constructed by the immunoSEQ multiplex PCR assay. TCRdb re-hosts the immuneACCESS table, in-frame sequences only. Its copies lack some clones; in the studies checked, an unresolved V gene accounts for under half of them, and the cause for the rest is not known. This sample has about 20,000 clones in its table, and 79% of those were observed once. The ten largest make up roughly three fifths of the sample. Sample: peripheral blood. The receptors were sampled from an elderly man with acute or convalescent COVID-19.

The rearrangement uses TRBV24-1 and TRBJ2-5; the match to TRBD2 covers 16 bases. CDR1 KGHDR and CDR2 SFDVKD come from the germline V gene. The CDR3 totals 18 residues. Losses at the gene ends were 4 bases for V and 2 bases for J; bases not matched to a gene: 6. CDR3 amino acids: CATSDLGLAGGGQETQYF. In nucleotides, the CDR3 is TGTGCCACCAGTGACTTGGGACTAGCGGGAGGGGGTCAAGAGACCCAGTACTTC.

CDR3 DNA: TGTGCCAGCAGCCAGGGGAGGGTCCAGACCCAGTACTTC. As protein: CASSQGRVQTQYF. This chain links TRBV6-5 with TRBJ2-5; possible D gene TRBD2, 7 bases. The V end lost 6 bases, the J end lost 6 bases, and 14 bases lay between the germline ends. The germline gives CDR1 MNHEY, CDR2 SVGAGI. The CDR3 is 13 amino acids.

This chain links TRBV19 with TRBJ1-1; D is ambiguous. From germline, CDR1 is LNHDA and CDR2 SQIVND (reference sequence). The CDR3 loop spans 15 amino acids. The V end lost 3 bases, the J end lost 7 bases, and 18 bases lay between the germline ends. This CDR3 reads CASSIMGQAGVEAFF. The CDR3 nucleotides read TGTGCCAGTAGTATTATGGGTCAGGCCGGTGTTGAAGCTTTCTTT. Supplemented by reference TRBV19 and TRBJ1-1, the full variable domain reads DGGITQSPKYLFRKEGQNVTLSCEQNLNHDAMYWYRQDPGQGLRLIYYSQIVNDFQKGDIAEGYSVSREKKESFPLTVTSAQKNPTAFYLCASSIMGQAGVEAFFGQGTRLTVV.

V usage is TRBV5-1 and J usage is TRBJ1-4, with a possible D match to TRBD1 (5 bases). Trimming took 3 bases from V and 0 from J, leaving 15 bases between them. CDR1 and CDR2 (germline): SGHRS, YFSETQ. The CDR3 loop spans 17 amino acids. The CDR3, as DNA: TGCGCCAGCAGCTCCGGACAACCCTATACAACTAATGAAAAACTGTTTTTT. Its protein product is CASSSGQPYTTNEKLFF.

This clone was observed a handful of times. V gene TRBV19 combines with J gene TRBJ1-5, with TRBD1 as a possible D gene (5 bases). Deletions cut 2 bases from V and 4 bases from J, with 12 bases between. Germline assignment: CDR1 LNHDA and CDR2 SQIVND (reference sequence). This CDR3 spans 15 amino acids. CDR3 DNA: TGTGCCAGTAGTATACTTCTGGGGCTTAATCAGCCCCAGCATTTT. Translating it yields CASSILLGLNQPQHF.

The chain combines TRBV7-2 with TRBJ2-1; 16 bases agree with TRBD2. CDR3 length: 16 residues. Germline V gives CDR1 SGHTA, CDR2 FQGNSA. Losses at the gene ends were 4 bases for V and 10 bases for J; bases not matched to a gene: 7. The CDR3 DNA sequence: TGTGCCAGCAGCTGGGGACTAGCGGGGGGGATTGGCGAGCAGTTCTTC. Residues: CASSWGLAGGIGEQFF.

The chain couples TRBV5-1 to TRBJ2-5; D not certain. CDR1 is SGHRS and CDR2 is YFSETQ in the germline V gene. The CDR3 has 12 residues. V was clipped by 0 bases and J by 5 bases, with 5 bases between them. The CDR3 here is CASSLGAETQYF. As DNA, the CDR3 is TGCGCCAGCAGCTTGGGGGCTGAGACCCAGTACTTC.

The V gene is TRBV4-2, the J gene TRBJ1-2, with 8 positions matching TRBD1. Germline loops: CDR1 LGHNA, CDR2 YNFKEQ. V lost 1 base, J lost 8 bases, and 9 bases stayed unmatched. The CDR3 loop spans 15 amino acids. The CDR3 DNA sequence: TGTGCCAGCAGCCAAGCCCGTGGACAGGGTAGCGGCTACACCTTC. Translating gives CASSQARGQGSGYTF.

The gene calls are TRBV3-1 (or the pseudogene TRBV3-2) and TRBJ1-3; D gene uncertain. Per the germline V gene, CDR1 is LGHDT and CDR2 is YNNKEL (reference sequence). This CDR3 region has 15 residues. Deletions cut 1 base from V and 1 base from J, with 8 bases between. The CDR3 DNA is TGTGCCAGCAGCCAAGCGGCCGGGTCTGGAAACACCATATATTTT. Its protein product is CASSQAAGSGNTIYF.

The V gene is TRBV5-5, the J gene TRBJ1-6; D is ambiguous. In germline, CDR1 is SGHKS, CDR2 YYEKEE (reference sequence). CDR3 length equals 17 residues. V lost 6 bases to trimming and J lost 1 base, with 17 bases between them. CDR3 sequence (DNA): TGTGCCAGCACCCGAAGTCGCAGTCAATCCTATAATTCACCCCTCCACTTT. Encoded protein: CASTRSRSQSYNSPLHF.

V is TRBV30 and J is TRBJ2-1; 8 nucleotides align to TRBD1. Germline assignment: CDR1 GTSNPN and CDR2 SVGIG (reference sequence). This CDR3 comprises 15 residues. With 4 bases clipped from V and 4 bases from J, the junction kept 9 bases outside the gene matches. In DNA form, the CDR3 reads TGTGCCTGGACCCCAGGGACAGGAGCTTACAATGAGCAGTTCTTC. This encodes CAWTPGTGAYNEQFF.

The chain is built from TRBV29-1 and TRBJ1-1; D not certain. Germline assignment: CDR1 SQVTM and CDR2 ANQGSEA. V lost 3 bases, J lost 7 bases, and 12 bases lay in between. This CDR3 contains 12 residues. CDR3 nucleotide sequence: TGCAGCGTTGAGACAAGGCCCGGTGAAGCTTTCTTT. Amino acid sequence: CSVETRPGEAFF. Looking up the rest from reference TRBV29-1 and TRBJ1-1 gives the full variable domain: SAVISQKPSRDICQRGTSLTIQCQVDSQVTMMFWYRQQPGQSLTLIATANQGSEATYESGFVIDKFPISRPNLTFSTLTVSNMSPEDSSIYLCSVETRPGEAFFGQGTRLTVV.

The J gene is TRBJ1-5, the V gene TRBV30; 7 positions match TRBD1. With 6 bases clipped from V and 6 bases from J, the junction kept 14 bases outside the gene matches. Germline values: CDR1 GTSNPN, CDR2 SVGIG (reference sequence). This CDR3 comprises 15 residues. CDR3 in amino acids: CACQDPTGRGQPQHF. CDR3 in DNA: TGTGCCTGCCAAGACCCGACAGGGCGAGGTCAGCCCCAGCATTTT. Supplemented by reference TRBV30 and TRBJ1-5, the full variable domain reads SQTIHQWPATLVQPVGSPLSLECTVEGTSNPNLYWYRQAAGRGLQLLFYSVGIGQISSEVPQNLSASRPQDRQFILSSKKLLLSDSGFYLCACQDPTGRGQPQHFGDGTRLSIL.

The chain is built from TRBV15 and TRBJ2-7; 8 bases agree with TRBD2. Germline V gene data show CDR1 as LNHNV and CDR2 as YYDKDF (reference sequence). Trimming cost V 2 bases and J 2 bases; bases outside gene matches: 8. The CDR3 is made up of 16 amino acids. Written as DNA, the CDR3 is TGTGCCACCAGCAGAAAAGCGGGAGTGTATCCCTACGAGCAGTACTTC. It translates to CATSRKAGVYPYEQYF.

The chain uses TRBV6-5 and TRBJ1-4, with no clear D. The germline V gene encodes CDR1 MNHEY and CDR2 SVGAGI. Trimming stripped 2 bases from V and 0 bases from J, with 10 bases between. This CDR3 has 16 residues. This CDR3 is CASSYHSPPTNEKLFF. As DNA, the CDR3 is TGTGCCAGCAGTTACCACAGTCCTCCAACTAATGAAAAACTGTTTTTT.

The rearrangement joins TRBV12-5 to TRBJ2-1, with 7 bases matching TRBD1. Germline trimming cut 1 base from V and 1 base from J; bases unmatched to any gene: 7. This CDR3 has 17 residues. CDR1 LGHNT and CDR2 FRNRAP come from the germline V gene. CDR3 protein: CASGLAVTRGSYNEQFF. The CDR3 DNA follows: TGTGCTAGTGGTTTGGCGGTTACCAGGGGGTCCTACAATGAGCAGTTCTTC.

The chain joins TRBV5-1 to TRBJ2-2; the D is unclear. CDR1 is SGHRS and CDR2 is YFSETQ in the germline V gene. This CDR3 comprises 13 residues. V gave up 4 bases and J gave up 7 bases, with 11 bases separating them. CDR3 sequence reads: CASSPSGIGELFF. The CDR3 coding sequence is TGCGCCAGCAGCCCGTCGGGTATCGGGGAGCTGTTTTTT.

The chain has TRBV7-3 and TRBJ1-2, with D possibly matching TRBD1 (5 bases). This CDR3 is built from 13 residues. Trimming took 6 bases from V and 7 from J, leaving 15 bases between them. Germline CDR1 SGHTA, CDR2 FQGTGA. In nucleotides, the CDR3 is TGTGCCAGCAGTGATCCCCAGGGATTTGGCTACACCTTC. Translating gives CASSDPQGFGYTF.

The chain employs TRBV3-1 (or the pseudogene TRBV3-2) and TRBJ2-5, with 10 positions matching TRBD2. The V gene end was trimmed by 4 bases and the J gene end by 1 base; junction bases not matched to a gene: 6. CDR3 length equals 16 residues. Germline CDR1 is LGHDT and CDR2 is YNNKEL (reference sequence). The CDR3 DNA follows: TGTGCCAGCAGCCCTCTAGCGGGAGCGCTCCAAGAGACCCAGTACTTC. Protein: CASSPLAGALQETQYF.

The chain recombines TRBV27 with TRBJ2-4; 13 bases map to TRBD2. Trimming took 4 bases from V and 4 from J; bases not matched to a gene: 7. CDR3 length equals 17 residues. Germline assignment: CDR1 MNHEY and CDR2 SMNVEV (reference sequence). CDR3 bases: TGTGCCAGCAGTTCCCGCACTAGCGGGAGGGAGAAAAACATTCAGTACTTC. Translating it yields CASSSRTSGREKNIQYF.

The chain couples TRBV7-9 to TRBJ2-5; possibly TRBD2 for D (5 bases). The CDR3 is 14 amino acids. Trimming removed 7 bases from V and 2 bases from J, with 14 bases in between. Germline CDR1 reads SEHNR; CDR2 reads FQNEAQ (reference sequence). The CDR3 coding sequence is TGTGCCAGCACCTCCTCAGCGGTACAAGAGACCCAGTACTTC. Translating gives CASTSSAVQETQYF.

CDR3 DNA: TGTGCCAGCAGCCCAGGGGTGGATACGCAGTATTTT. Translated, it gives CASSPGVDTQYF. V usage is TRBV11-3 and J usage is TRBJ2-3; maybe TRBD1 (6 bases). V gave up 5 bases and J gave up 6 bases, with 9 bases separating them. The CDR3 contains 12 residues. Germline-derived CDR1 and CDR2 are SGHNT and YENEEA.

The chain is built from TRBV2 and TRBJ2-1, with 11 bases aligning to TRBD2. The CDR3 length is 17 residues. J was trimmed by 7 bases and V by 1 base; bases with no gene match: 9. Germline assignment: CDR1 SNHLY and CDR2 FYNNEI. CDR3 amino acids: CASSEGIAGGPGNEQFF. For the CDR3, the DNA is TGTGCCAGCAGTGAAGGTATAGCGGGAGGGCCCGGAAATGAGCAGTTCTTC.

This clone appeared a few times. The rearrangement joins TRBV6-5 to TRBJ2-5; 9 bases match TRBD1. The germline V gene has CDR1 MNHEY and CDR2 SVGAGI. Unmatched junction bases numbered 7, after V lost 10 bases and J lost 4 bases. The CDR3 is 13 residues long. CDR3 in DNA: TGTGCCACCGAGGGACAGGGAGGAGAGACCCAGTACTTC. Translating it yields CATEGQGGETQYF.

This chain uses TRBV5-1 with TRBJ1-2; D not certain. The germline V and J ends were trimmed by 1 base and 2 bases, with 9 bases remaining between them. The V gene's germline CDR1 is SGHRS and CDR2 YFSETQ. The length of the CDR3 is 14 residues. The CDR3 here is CASSLFSQNYGYTF. Here the CDR3 DNA reads TGCGCCAGCAGCTTGTTTTCGCAGAACTATGGCTACACCTTC.

J is TRBJ2-5 and V is TRBV7-2; D is possibly TRBD2 (5 bases). CDR1 is SGHTA, CDR2 FQGNSA, per germline. Deletions cut 5 bases from V and 5 bases from J, with 18 bases between. The CDR3 spans 15 residues. CDR3 amino acids: CASSMKPLASETQYF. The CDR3 DNA reads TGTGCCAGCAGCATGAAACCCCTAGCCTCGGAGACCCAGTACTTC.

V gene TRBV10-3 combines with J gene TRBJ2-3, with 7 bases aligning to TRBD2. Losses at the gene ends were 0 bases for V and 6 bases for J; bases not matched to a gene: 15. Germline V gene data show CDR1 as ENHRY and CDR2 as SYGVKD. The CDR3 has 18 amino acids. CDR3: CAISESRLAASGVDTQYF. DNA for the CDR3: TGTGCCATCAGTGAGTCGAGACTTGCGGCTAGCGGAGTGGATACGCAGTATTTT.

V gene TRBV6-2 or TRBV6-3 combines with J gene TRBJ2-2, with TRBD2 matching 11 bases. The CDR3 spans 17 residues. From germline, CDR1 is MNHEY and CDR2 SVGEGT. Unmatched junction bases numbered 13, after V lost 6 bases and J lost 7 bases. CDR3 in amino acids: CASSHHGSGRAVGELFF. The DNA for the CDR3 is TGTGCCAGCAGCCACCATGGTAGCGGGAGGGCCGTCGGGGAGCTGTTTTTT.

J is TRBJ2-3 and V is TRBV7-2, with TRBD2 as a possible D gene (6 bases). The germline V gene has CDR1 SGHTA and CDR2 FQGNSA. The ends were cut back, 1 base at V and 2 bases at J, with 13 bases in the middle. The CDR3 extends over 16 amino acids. CDR3 amino acids: CASSLGTLAVTDTQYF. The CDR3 DNA is TGTGCCAGCAGCTTAGGAACATTAGCGGTCACAGATACGCAGTATTTT. Supplemented by reference TRBV7-2 and TRBJ2-3, the full variable domain reads GAGVSQSPSNKVTEKGKDVELRCDPISGHTALYWYRQSLGQGLEFLIYFQGNSAPDKSGLPSDRFSAERTGGSVSTLTIQRTQQEDSAVYLCASSLGTLAVTDTQYFGPGTRLTVL.